The rows below give T cell receptor beta chains drawn from one sample of a study of CD8 T cells in Susac syndrome. Each CDR3 protein gets one entry after TCRdb re-called the immunoSEQ multiplex PCR reads with MiXCR. This sample has 80,000 or so distinct CDR3 sequences, with 85% to 95% found just once. Sequencing input: CD8+ T cells from PBMCs. Receptors were obtained from a human donor in good health. CDR3s include the opening cysteine and the closing phenylalanine or tryptophan. A D gene is named only where the DNA matches it firmly. Only some rows state a clone size, as once, few, many or a class for expanded clones.

size	V	J	D	CDR3	DNA
-	TRBV14	TRBJ2-1	-	CASSPLRGKDFNEQFF	TGTGCCAGCAGCCCGTTAAGGGGGAAGGATTTCAATGAGCAGTTCTTC
once	TRBV29-1	TRBJ1-2	-	CSVDRREHYGYTF	TGCAGCGTTGACCGCAGGGAACACTATGGCTACACCTTC
once	TRBV20-1	TRBJ1-1	-	CSARDPFQGGTEAFF	TGCAGTGCTAGAGATCCCTTCCAGGGTGGCACTGAAGCTTTCTTT
-	TRBV20-1	TRBJ1-2	-	CSAGPDRHLYGYTF	TGCAGTGCCGGACCCGACCGACACCTCTATGGCTACACCTTC
-	TRBV20-1	TRBJ2-1	-	CSARDPGTLHNEQFF	TGCAGTGCTAGAGACCCCGGGACTCTCCACAATGAGCAGTTCTTC
-	TRBV27	TRBJ1-2	-	CASSFQRHTLDGYTF	TGTGCCAGCAGTTTTCAGCGACACACCCTTGATGGCTACACCTTC
-	TRBV2	TRBJ2-1	TRBD2	CAKNRGESDEQFF	TGTGCCAAAAACCGGGGGGAGAGCGATGAGCAGTTCTTC
-	TRBV7-9	TRBJ2-5	TRBD1	CASSFDRERETQYF	TGTGCCAGCAGCTTCGACAGGGAGCGGGAGACCCAGTACTTC
-	TRBV10-3	TRBJ2-7	-	CAISGSTYEQYF	TGTGCCATCAGTGGATCAACCTACGAGCAGTACTTC
-	TRBV20-1	TRBJ2-7	-	CSASSSGPWDEQYF	TGCAGTGCCTCGTCGTCCGGGCCCTGGGACGAGCAGTACTTC
-	TRBV27	TRBJ1-5	-	CASSFGGVGQPQHF	TGTGCCAGCAGTTTTGGGGGGGTGGGGCAGCCCCAGCATTTT
-	TRBV13	TRBJ1-1	TRBD1	CATMGTGVEAEAFF	TGTGCCACCATGGGGACAGGGGTTGAGGCTGAAGCTTTCTTT
-	TRBV24-1	TRBJ2-1	TRBD2	CATSERTSGYNEQFF	TGTGCCACCAGTGAAAGGACTAGCGGGTACAATGAGCAGTTCTTC
-	TRBV11-2	TRBJ2-7	TRBD2	CASSLGLAGFTYEQYF	TGTGCCAGCAGCCTGGGACTAGCGGGTTTTACCTACGAGCAGTACTTC
-	TRBV27	TRBJ2-3	TRBD2	CASTSPGLIADTQYF	TGTGCCAGCACCTCCCCGGGACTAATTGCAGATACGCAGTATTTT
-	TRBV7-6	TRBJ2-1	-	CASSLGGLGTQFF	TGTGCCAGCAGCTTAGGGGGGCTGGGAACGCAGTTCTTC
-	TRBV7-2	TRBJ2-2	TRBD2	CASSSTSGITRELFF	TGTGCCAGCAGCTCGACTAGCGGGATAACGAGGGAGCTGTTTTTT
-	TRBV9	TRBJ1-1	-	CASSDEAFF	TGTGCCAGCAGCGATGAAGCTTTCTTT
-	TRBV4-3	TRBJ2-7	-	CASSAKKEGPYEQYF	TGCGCCAGCAGCGCAAAAAAGGAGGGTCCCTACGAGCAGTACTTC
-	TRBV4-1	TRBJ1-5	-	CASSQLSDQPQHF	TGCGCCAGCAGCCAGTTGTCGGATCAGCCCCAGCATTTT
-	TRBV24-1	TRBJ2-1	TRBD1	CATSDPGGTGEQFF	TGTGCCACCAGTGATCCAGGGGGCACGGGTGAGCAGTTCTTC
-	TRBV29-1	TRBJ2-1	-	CSAPNTVDEQFF	TGCAGCGCCCCAAACACGGTAGATGAGCAGTTCTTC
-	TRBV12-3/TRBV12-4	TRBJ2-5	TRBD2	CASSLKLAETQETQYF	TGTGCCAGCAGTTTAAAGCTAGCGGAGACCCAAGAGACCCAGTACTTC
-	TRBV7-9	TRBJ2-2	-	CASSYRGTNTGELFF	TGTGCCAGCAGCTATCGGGGGACGAACACCGGGGAGCTGTTTTTT
-	TRBV27	TRBJ1-1	-	CASSFYPRGNTEAFF	TGTGCCAGCAGTTTCTATCCCCGGGGGAACACTGAAGCTTTCTTT
-	TRBV20-1	TRBJ2-1	-	CSASPTWAAVEQFF	TGCAGTGCTAGTCCGACCTGGGCAGCCGTTGAGCAGTTCTTC
-	TRBV7-8	TRBJ2-2	TRBD2	CASSRILAGGAGELFF	TGTGCCAGCAGCCGGATACTAGCGGGAGGGGCCGGGGAGCTGTTTTTT
-	TRBV9	TRBJ2-1	-	CASSTADSYNEQFF	TGTGCCAGCAGCACCGCGGACAGCTACAATGAGCAGTTCTTC
-	TRBV27	TRBJ1-1	-	CASSLLGVGPEAFF	TGTGCCAGCAGTTTGCTAGGGGTCGGCCCTGAAGCTTTCTTT